The rows below give T cell receptor beta chains drawn from one sample of a study of shared clonotypes between healthy human individuals. Assay used: immunoSEQ multiplex PCR; TCRdb lists only in-frame clones, some missing. The sample holds about 2,500,000 clones, more than 90% seen once. Sequenced: naive CD4+ T cells sorted from blood. These receptors all stem from a man aged 18-30 years in good health. Both conserved end residues are part of each CDR3. D genes are given only for firm matches. Part of the rows lack a size; the others show once, few, many or a class for expanded clones.

TRBD1	16	NA	TRBV11-2	TRBJ2-3	TGTGCCAGCAGCTTAGGAGGACAGGGGGGCACAGATACGCAGTATTTT	CASSLGGQGGTDTQYF
NA	14	NA	TRBV27	TRBJ1-2	TGTGCCAGCAGTTGGAGGGGAGGAAACTATGGCTACACCTTC	CASSWRGGNYGYTF
NA	12	once	TRBV4-3	TRBJ2-2	TGCGCCAGCAGCCAAGACTGGACGGAGCTGTTTTTT	CASSQDWTELFF
TRBD2	16	NA	TRBV6-5	TRBJ2-7	TGTGCCAGCAGTTACGGGGGACTAGCGGCCTCCTACGAGCAGTACTTC	CASSYGGLAASYEQYF
NA	13	NA	TRBV7-2	TRBJ1-3	TGTGCCAGCAGCTTTATGTGGGGAAGCACCATATATTTT	CASSFMWGSTIYF
TRBD2	17	NA	TRBV7-6	TRBJ2-1	TGTGCCAGCAGCTTGACCTCGACTAGCGGGAGGGCCAAGGAGCAGTTCTTC	CASSLTSTSGRAKEQFF
TRBD1	14	NA	TRBV30	TRBJ1-1	TGTGCCTGGGAAGGCAGGGGGGGGTATGGTGAAGCTTTCTTT	CAWEGRGGYGEAFF
NA	14	NA	TRBV4-1	TRBJ2-2	TGCGCCAGCAGCCTACAGGAGGGCACCGGGGAGCTGTTTTTT	CASSLQEGTGELFF
NA	12	NA	TRBV18	TRBJ1-1	TGTGCCAGCTCACCGCCCGACAAAGGAGCTTTCTTT	CASSPPDKGAFF
NA	15	NA	TRBV10-3	TRBJ1-4	TGTGCCATCAGTGAGTCTAGTCAGGGGAGTGAAAAACTGTTTTTT	CAISESSQGSEKLFF
NA	12	NA	TRBV29-1	TRBJ1-2	TGCAGCGTCGAGAGACAGTACTATGGCTACACCTTC	CSVERQYYGYTF